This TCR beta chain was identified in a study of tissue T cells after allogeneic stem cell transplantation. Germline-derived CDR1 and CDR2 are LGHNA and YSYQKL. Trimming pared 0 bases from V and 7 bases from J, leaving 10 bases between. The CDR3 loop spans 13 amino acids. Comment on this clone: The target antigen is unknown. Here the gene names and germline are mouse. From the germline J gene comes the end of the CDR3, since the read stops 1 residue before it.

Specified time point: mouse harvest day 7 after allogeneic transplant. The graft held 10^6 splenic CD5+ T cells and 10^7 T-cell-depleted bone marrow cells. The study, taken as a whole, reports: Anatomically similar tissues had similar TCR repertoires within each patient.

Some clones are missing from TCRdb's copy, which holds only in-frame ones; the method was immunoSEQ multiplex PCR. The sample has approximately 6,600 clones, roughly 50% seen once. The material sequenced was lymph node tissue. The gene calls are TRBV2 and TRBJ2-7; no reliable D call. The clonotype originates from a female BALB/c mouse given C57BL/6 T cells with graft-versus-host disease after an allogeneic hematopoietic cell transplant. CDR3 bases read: TGTGCCAGCAGCCAAGAGGTGGGAGGGGAACAGTAC. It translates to CASSQEVGGEQY. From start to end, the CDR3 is CASSQEVGGEQYF.